The clone carrying this TCR beta chain was counted only a few times. The sample comes from a study of regulatory T cells in long-lasting Graves disease. Time point given: persistent/refractory GD, antithyroid drugs over 5 years with positive TRAb. The TCR library was prepared using RNA isolated from PBMCs. The CDR3 loop spans 15 amino acids. V was clipped by 0 bases and J by 4 bases, with 13 bases between them. Germline V gene data show CDR1 as SGDLS and CDR2 as YYNGEE. In building TCR beta libraries, iRepertoire HTBI primers were used together with Arm-PCR of CDR3 regions. TCRdb re-called the multiplex PCR reads with MiXCR, one entry per CDR3 protein. The data contain hundreds of thousands of distinct CDR3 sequences, about a fifth of them seen just once; the ten biggest clones take up over 7.5%.

The J gene is TRBJ2-5, the V gene TRBV9; D possibly corresponds to TRBD2 (6 bases). The starting material was peripheral blood mononuclear cells (PBMCs), obtained when the disease was refractory, from a patient treated with antithyroid drugs. The clonotype was recovered from a female donor with Graves disease. The CDR3 DNA reads as TGTGCCAGCAGCGTAGGTATATCTAGCGCAGAGACCCAGTACTTC. It is translated as CASSVGISSAETQYF.